This TCR beta chain derives from a study of T cell repertoires in cytomegalovirus infection. Whole-study context: CMV epitopes used comprised recently identified HLA-C-restricted ones and well-studied HLA-B-restricted ones. Public TCR beta signature analysis indicated the presence of both CMV infection and matching HLA type.

This clonotype was observed a few times. Its target is unknown. This CDR3 region has 14 residues. V shed 6 bases, J shed 6 bases, and the junction held 6 bases outside the gene matches. Germline CDR1 reads LNHDA; CDR2 reads SQIVND (reference sequence). TCRdb fed the reads into MiXCR, producing one record per CDR3 protein. The sample has some 940,000 distinct CDR3 sequences, approximately 33% seen once. General study results and limits: The ex vivo response showed dominance by HLA-C-restricted CMV-specific TCR beta clonotypes. Carriers of CMV plus the relevant HLA were identified by cumulative public TCR beta family frequency.

The sequence derives from a human donor in good health (CMV status not recorded). Some clones in this sample may be carry-over from other donors' samples. The sequences come from cultured CD8+ T cells from PBMCs, collected from culture after CMV antigen stimulation. The chain uses TRBV19 and TRBJ1-2; TRBD1 agrees at 11 bases. CDR3 sequence reads: CASSRTGGLDGYTF. The CDR3 coding sequence is TGTGCCAGTAGCAGGACAGGGGGCTTGGATGGCTACACCTTC.